In its sample, the clone carrying this T cell receptor beta chain ranks as hyperexpanded. Indicated time point: sample taken at primary tumor resection. TCRs were sequenced from unsorted whole RNA of tumor, nontumor lung or PBMC. The sample comes from a study of spatial heterogeneity in lung cancer. One entry per CDR3 protein, called by TCRdb with MiXCR from the 5' RACE reads. This sample has 2,500 to 3,000 distinct CDR3 sequences, with around an eighth found just once. The ends lost 4 bases at V and 5 bases at J; junction bases unmatched: 6. Germline V gene data show CDR1 as KGHDR and CDR2 as SFDVKD. The CDR3 is 16 residues long.

This receptor was identified in a male donor with early-stage non-small cell lung cancer. The chain has TRBV24-1 and TRBJ2-1; 11 nucleotides align to TRBD1. Here the sequenced sample was normal lung tissue next to the tumor, taken at surgery. CDR3 region: CATSDPGTGGHNEQFF. The DNA for the CDR3 is TGTGCCACCAGTGACCCCGGGACAGGGGGACACAATGAGCAGTTCTTC.